The clone carrying this TCR beta chain was counted ten times or more. What it recognizes is unknown. Preparation of the TCRbeta library used unique molecular identifiers. TCRdb re-called the PCR reads with MiXCR, one entry per CDR3 protein. The sample gives 44,000 or so distinct CDR3 sequences, about a tenth of which show up once; roughly 29% is in the top ten. Trimming at V came to 4 bases and at J to 2 bases, leaving 10 bases not matched to a gene. Germline values: CDR1 SGHRS, CDR2 YFSETQ. The CDR3 contains 17 residues. These data originate in a study of T-cell reconstitution after alpha-beta-depleted transplantation in children. Study-wide points: Reportedly, only several hundred clones from non-depleted graft cells drove alpha-beta T-cell counts at about two months. Surviving recipient T cells and intrathymic progenitors accounted for some patients' high TCRbeta diversity at day 60. One year post-transplant, T-cell counts and diversity were largely derived from T cells produced anew.

Sequenced material: PBMCs, mostly from graft donor cells, taken 60 days after TCRalphabeta/CD19-depleted stem cell transplant. The clonotype originates from a male patient between 2 and 10 years old who had a stem cell transplant for chronic granulomatous disease, so the T cells may come from the graft donor. This rearrangement joins TRBV5-1 to TRBJ2-3, with TRBD1 matching over 10 bases. CDR3 sequence reads: CASSPLDRGLSTDTQYF. The CDR3 DNA sequence: TGCGCCAGCAGCCCTTTAGACAGGGGGCTATCCACAGATACGCAGTATTTT.